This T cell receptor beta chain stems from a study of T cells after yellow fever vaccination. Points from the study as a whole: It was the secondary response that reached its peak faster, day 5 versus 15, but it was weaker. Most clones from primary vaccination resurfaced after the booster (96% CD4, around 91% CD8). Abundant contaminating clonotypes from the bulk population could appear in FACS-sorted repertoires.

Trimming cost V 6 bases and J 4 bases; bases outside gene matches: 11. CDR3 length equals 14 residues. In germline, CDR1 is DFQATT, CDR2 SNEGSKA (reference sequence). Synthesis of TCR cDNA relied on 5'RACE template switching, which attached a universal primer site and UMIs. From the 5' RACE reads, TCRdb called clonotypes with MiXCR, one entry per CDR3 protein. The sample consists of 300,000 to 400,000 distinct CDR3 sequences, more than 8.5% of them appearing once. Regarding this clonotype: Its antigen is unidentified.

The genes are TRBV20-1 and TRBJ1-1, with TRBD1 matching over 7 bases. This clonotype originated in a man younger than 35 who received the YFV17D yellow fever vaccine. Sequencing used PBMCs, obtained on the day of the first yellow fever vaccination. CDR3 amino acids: CSARQQGLATEAFF. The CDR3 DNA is TGCAGTGCCCGTCAACAGGGGTTGGCCACTGAAGCTTTCTTT.